Below, 7 T cell receptor beta chains from the same sample are listed, as sequenced in a study of ipilimumab plus nivolumab after autologous stem cell transplantation. Profiling relied on immunoSEQ multiplex PCR, and the TCRdb table lists in-frame clones only, not all of them. Altogether around 17,000 clones are present, about 72% being singletons, with the ten largest covering around 21%. The sample in question was PBMCs, obtained in a trial of ipilimumab plus nivolumab as post-transplant consolidation. The receptors stem from a male donor with diffuse large B-cell lymphoma.

This clone showed up just a few times. The chain employs TRBV7-9 and TRBJ2-7; weak D call: TRBD2 (6 bases). The V and J ends lost 5 bases and 5 bases respectively, with 16 bases between them. Germline CDR1 is SEHNR and CDR2 is FQNEAQ (reference sequence). This CDR3 contains 14 residues. The CDR3 DNA is TGTGCCAGCAGCCCACTAGCAGGGAACGACGAGCAGTACTTC. It is translated as CASSPLAGNDEQYF. Variable domain in full (rest from reference TRBV7-9 and TRBJ2-7): DTGVSQNPRHKITKRGQNVTFRCDPISEHNRLYWYRQTLGQGPEFLTYFQNEAQLEKSRLLSDRFSAERPKGSFSTLEIQRTEQGDSAMYLCASSPLAGNDEQYFGPGTRLTVT.

The V gene is TRBV30, the J gene TRBJ1-2; D is ambiguous. This CDR3 comprises 14 residues. V shed 3 bases and J shed 4 bases, with 15 bases lying between them. In germline, CDR1 is GTSNPN, CDR2 SVGIG (reference sequence). CDR3 coding DNA: TGTGCCTGGAGGGCATCCCATTTGGTCTATGGCTACACCTTC. The encoded protein is CAWRASHLVYGYTF.

The genes are TRBV6-1 and TRBJ1-2, with a weak D call TRBD1 (5 bases). Germline values: CDR1 MNHNS, CDR2 SASEGT. This CDR3 comprises 14 residues. The V and J ends lost 2 bases and 4 bases respectively, with 11 bases between them. CDR3 nucleotide sequence: TGTGCCAGCAGTGAATCCCAGGGTAGCTATGGCTACACCTTC. It encodes CASSESQGSYGYTF.

V usage is TRBV30 and J usage is TRBJ1-6; tentative D call: TRBD1 (6 bases). The CDR3 consists of 15 residues. Germline loops: CDR1 GTSNPN, CDR2 SVGIG (reference sequence). V lost 7 bases and J lost 7, with 20 bases in between. This chain's CDR3 is CASSGEGILNSPLHF. As DNA, the CDR3 is TGTGCCTCCTCAGGGGAGGGGATATTGAATTCACCCCTCCACTTT.

This chain uses TRBV28 with TRBJ1-3, with D maybe TRBD1 (6 bases). Germline CDR1 MDHEN, CDR2 SYDVKM. Trimming took off 8 bases at V and 5 bases at J, with 13 bases between the two ends. The CDR3 is 13 residues long. CDR3 in DNA: TGTGCCAGCTTCGACCAGGGGAGAAACACCATATATTTT. Its protein product is CASFDQGRNTIYF.

The rearrangement links TRBV5-4 to TRBJ2-1, with 7 bases aligning to TRBD1. The V and J ends lost 4 bases and 2 bases, in that order; junction bases with no gene match: 3. Germline V gene sequence: CDR1 SGHNT, CDR2 YYREEE (reference sequence). The CDR3 loop spans 14 amino acids. This CDR3 is CASSQGQPYNEQFF. The CDR3 nucleotides read TGTGCCAGCAGCCAGGGACAGCCCTACAATGAGCAGTTCTTC.

This chain uses TRBV9 with TRBJ2-2, with D hard to call. Trimming removed 3 bases at V and 6 bases at J, with 12 bases between. The CDR3 is made up of 14 amino acids. Germline V gives CDR1 SGDLS, CDR2 YYNGEE. CDR3 in amino acids: CASSGFSKAGELFF. The CDR3 region has the DNA TGTGCCAGCAGCGGGTTCTCCAAGGCCGGGGAGCTGTTTTTT.